The source of this T cell receptor beta chain is a study of CD8+CD57+ T cells in acquired aplastic anemia. Genomic DNA, serving as template, underwent TCR beta VDJ and CDR3 profiling. TCRdb analysed the reads with MiXCR anew, one entry per CDR3 protein. This table has roughly 240,000 distinct CDR3 sequences, around 46% appearing once. The germline gives CDR1 SSHAT, CDR2 FNYEAQ (reference sequence). The CDR3 contains 16 residues. Note on this clonotype: The junction does not match germline at one end; this may be a read error.

Whoever was chosen for sequencing had shown CD8+CD57+ cell expansion by flow cytometry. The origin of this receptor is a human donor with aplastic anemia. The chain combines TRBV7-7 with TRBJ2-5; D gene ambiguous. Specimen: sorted CD4+, CD8+, or CD8+CD57+ T cells (not recorded which) from PBMCs. The CDR3 DNA is TGTGCTAGCAGCTTAATGCCAGACTCCAAGCAAGAAACCCAGTACTTC. Translated, it gives CASSLMPDSKQETQYF.